The 29 T cell receptor beta chains below were found in one sample sequenced in a study of T cells after yellow fever vaccination. TCRdb called the 5' RACE reads again in MiXCR, with one record for every CDR3 protein. The sample has around 310,000 distinct CDR3 sequences, roughly 4% seen once. Specimen: PBMCs, collected on the day of the yellow fever booster vaccination. The receptors stem from a young man who received the YFV17D yellow fever vaccine.

This clonotype was picked up a small number of times. This sequence joins TRBV7-2 and TRBJ2-5; D call uncertain. CDR1 and CDR2 (germline): SGHTA, FQGNSA. With 8 bases removed from V and 0 bases from J, the gap between germline ends came to 19 bases. CDR3 length equals 16 residues. CDR3 sequence reads: CASSGENRNYQETQYF. The CDR3, as DNA: TGTGCCAGCTCTGGCGAGAACAGAAATTACCAAGAGACCCAGTACTTC.

This clonotype was seen many times. The CDR3 reads CAISESNGAHQETQYF. CDR3 nucleotide sequence: TGTGCCATCAGTGAGTCGAACGGAGCTCACCAAGAGACCCAGTACTTC. V usage is TRBV10-3 and J usage is TRBJ2-5; D is unresolved. The V end was cut by 0 bases, the J end by 0 bases, with 11 bases between. Germline lookup yields CDR1 ENHRY and CDR2 SYGVKD. This CDR3 contains 16 residues.

V and J are TRBV20-1 and TRBJ2-1; D may be TRBD1 (6 bases). Trimming removed 1 base at V and 0 bases at J, with 13 bases between. CDR1 is DFQATT and CDR2 is SNEGSKA in the germline V gene (reference sequence). The CDR3 consists of 16 residues. CDR3 coding DNA: TGCAGTGCTAGAGTTAAAGGGGGAAGCTCCTACAATGAGCAGTTCTTC. This gives the protein CSARVKGGSSYNEQFF.

This clonotype showed up many times. In DNA, the CDR3 is TGCGCCAGCAGCTTGGGATCCTCTTCCTCCTACAATGAGCAGTTCTTC. This sequence encodes CASSLGSSSSYNEQFF. The genes are TRBV5-1 and TRBJ2-1; D remains unclear. Germline values: CDR1 SGHRS, CDR2 YFSETQ. Trimming took off 0 bases at V and 0 bases at J, with 10 bases between the two ends. The CDR3 spans 16 residues. The full variable domain, with the rest looked up from reference TRBV5-1 and TRBJ2-1, is KAGVTQTPRYLIKTRGQQVTLSCSPISGHRSVSWYQQTPGQGLQFLFEYFSETQRNKGNFPGRFSGRQFSNSRSEMNVSTLELGDSALYLCASSLGSSSSYNEQFFGPGTRLTVL.

CDR3 region: CASSQEVGGANVLTF. In nucleotides, the CDR3 is TGTGCCAGCAGCCAAGAAGTTGGGGGGGCCAACGTCCTGACTTTC. This chain links TRBV4-2 with TRBJ2-6; no clear D. This CDR3 has 15 amino acids. Germline lookup yields CDR1 LGHNA and CDR2 YNFKEQ. V shed 0 bases and J shed 4 bases, with 7 bases lying between them.

At least ten counts were recorded for this clonotype. CDR3 loop: CASSYSIPGYGYTF. In DNA form, the CDR3 reads TGTGCCAGCAGTTACTCGATACCAGGCTATGGCTACACCTTC. The chain employs TRBV6-2 or TRBV6-3 and TRBJ1-2; D unclear. The CDR3 spans 14 residues. V gave up 0 bases and J gave up 4 bases, with 9 bases separating them. Per germline, CDR1 MNHEY and CDR2 SVGEGT.

V is TRBV5-1 and J is TRBJ2-5; D remains ambiguous. Germline assignment: CDR1 SGHRS and CDR2 YFSETQ. Trimming left V 0 bases short and J 3 bases short, with 12 bases between. This CDR3 has 15 amino acids. Written as DNA, the CDR3 is TGCGCCAGCAGCTTGGCCGGCAGTAGTAAAGAGACCCAGTACTTC. Translated: CASSLAGSSKETQYF.

This clonotype was counted only a few times. The rearrangement joins TRBV5-1 to TRBJ1-2, with D tentatively TRBD1 (5 bases). The CDR3 runs to 13 residues. CDR1 and CDR2 (germline): SGHRS, YFSETQ. Trimming pared 1 base from V and 8 bases from J, leaving 12 bases between. In DNA form, the CDR3 reads TGCGCCAGCAGCTTGAACTGGGACGGGGGCTACACCTTC. Translating it yields CASSLNWDGGYTF.

This clonotype was observed many times. The rearrangement links TRBV24-1 to TRBJ2-1; TRBD1 is a possible D gene (6 bases). Trimming took 6 bases from V and 7 from J, leaving 6 bases between them. The CDR3 runs 11 residues. CDR1 and CDR2 (germline): KGHDR, SFDVKD. CDR3 in DNA: TGTGCCACCAGTAGGGGGAATGAGCAGTTCTTC. Translating gives CATSRGNEQFF.

The chain links TRBV7-2 to TRBJ2-3; 8 bases line up with TRBD2. This CDR3 comprises 15 residues. Germline V lookup: CDR1 SGHTA, CDR2 FQGNSA. V trimming: 4 bases; J trimming: 1 base; junction bases outside the gene matches: 4. The CDR3 sequence is CASSSGGAGTDTQYF. In DNA, the CDR3 is TGTGCCAGCAGCTCCGGGGGGGCGGGCACAGATACGCAGTATTTT.

V usage is TRBV4-3 and J usage is TRBJ1-5, with D unresolved. The V and J ends lost 0 bases and 1 base respectively, with 10 bases between them. This CDR3 has 16 amino acids. In germline, CDR1 is LGHNA, CDR2 YSLEER. CDR3 DNA sequence: TGCGCCAGCAGCCAAGATGCGACATACAGCAATCAGCCCCAGCATTTT. It yields the protein CASSQDATYSNQPQHF.

This clonotype was seen ten or more times. The CDR3, as DNA: TGCGCCAGCAGCCAACCAACTAGCGGGGGAGGTTACAATGAGCAGTTCTTC. As protein: CASSQPTSGGGYNEQFF. The chain joins TRBV4-1 to TRBJ2-1, with 11 bases lining up with TRBD2. Unmatched junction bases numbered 7, after V lost 2 bases and J lost 4 bases. The CDR3 extends over 17 amino acids. Germline lookup yields CDR1 MGHRA and CDR2 YSYEKL.

This clonotype was seen ten or more times. The chain couples TRBV20-1 to TRBJ1-1; 7 nucleotides agree with TRBD1. Germline-derived CDR1 and CDR2 are DFQATT and SNEGSKA (reference sequence). The CDR3 sequence is 15 residues long. DNA of the CDR3: TGCACCGGCCAGAACACACACAGGGGCCAGCGGGGAGCTTTCTTT. It codes for CTGQNTHRGQRGAFF.

This rearrangement joins TRBV11-2 to TRBJ1-1; the D is unclear. V lost 5 bases and J lost 7, with 20 bases in between. Germline V lookup: CDR1 SGHAT, CDR2 FQNNGV. This CDR3 has 15 residues. The CDR3: CASSRRSEVGIEAFF. CDR3 DNA: TGTGCCAGCAGCCGGCGGTCAGAGGTAGGGATTGAAGCTTTCTTT.

The chain employs TRBV20-1 and TRBJ2-3; 11 bases match TRBD2. The CDR3 consists of 17 residues. The germline CDR1 and CDR2 sequences are DFQATT and SNEGSKA (reference sequence). Trimming removed 0 bases from V and 4 bases from J; junction bases left unmatched: 9. CDR3 in amino acids: CSARDLVAGGPADTQYF. The DNA of the CDR3 is TGCAGTGCTAGAGATCTGGTAGCGGGGGGGCCAGCAGATACGCAGTATTTT.

This clonotype was observed many times. The chain employs TRBV12-3 or TRBV12-4 and TRBJ1-1; D is unclear. CDR3 length: 13 amino acids. Trimming removed 6 bases at V and 4 bases at J, with 12 bases between. CDR3 protein: CASSPAARTEAFF. In DNA, the CDR3 is TGTGCCAGCAGCCCCGCAGCTCGCACTGAAGCTTTCTTT.

This clonotype was detected many times. This chain links TRBV9 with TRBJ2-3; TRBD1 matches at 8 bases. V shed 4 bases and J 4 bases; nucleotides not matched to a gene: 5. The CDR3 runs to 14 residues. Germline values: CDR1 SGDLS, CDR2 YYNGEE. CDR3 sequence (DNA): TGTGCCAGCAGCTCTAGGACAGGGTCAGATACGCAGTATTTT. It yields the protein CASSSRTGSDTQYF.

The genes are TRBV15 and TRBJ2-7; 9 bases match TRBD1. Germline V gene sequence: CDR1 LNHNV, CDR2 YYDKDF (reference sequence). Unmatched junction bases numbered 5, after V lost 2 bases and J lost 0 bases. The CDR3 spans 16 residues. The CDR3 is CATSRPPGQGSYEQYF. CDR3 coding DNA: TGTGCCACCAGCAGACCACCGGGACAGGGCTCCTACGAGCAGTACTTC.

Only a few counts were recorded for this clonotype. This chain joins TRBV7-2 and TRBJ2-3, with D tentatively TRBD1 (5 bases). The V end was cut by 11 bases, the J end by 0 bases, with 15 bases between. The CDR3 sequence is 14 residues long. Germline V gene sequence: CDR1 SGHTA, CDR2 FQGNSA. CDR3 DNA: TGTGCCGGTAGCAGGGATGGTAGCACAGATACGCAGTATTTT. The encoded protein is CAGSRDGSTDTQYF. Filled out from reference TRBV7-2 and TRBJ2-3, the complete variable domain reads GAGVSQSPSNKVTEKGKDVELRCDPISGHTALYWYRQSLGQGLEFLIYFQGNSAPDKSGLPSDRFSAERTGGSVSTLTIQRTQQEDSAVYLCAGSRDGSTDTQYFGPGTRLTVL.

The rearrangement uses TRBV12-3 or TRBV12-4 and TRBJ2-2, with D maybe TRBD2 (5 bases). CDR3 length: 16 amino acids. V lost 6 bases and J lost 6, with 20 bases in between. The CDR3 protein is CASSRTSILEPGELFF. CDR3 in DNA: TGTGCCAGCAGCCGCACCTCGATACTAGAACCCGGGGAGCTGTTTTTT.

In its sample, this clonotype was seen many times. The chain has TRBV4-3 and TRBJ2-3; TRBD1 matches 7 bases. The CDR3 has 16 amino acids. The germline V gene has CDR1 LGHNA and CDR2 YSLEER. Trimming removed 4 bases from V and 0 bases from J; junction bases left unmatched: 7. CDR3 nucleotides: TGCGCCAGCAGCCTGGAGACAGGGCCTAGCACAGATACGCAGTATTTT. It specifies CASSLETGPSTDTQYF.

Many counts were recorded for this clonotype. The chain uses TRBV29-1 and TRBJ1-1; TRBD1 matches at 7 bases. The CDR3 has 13 amino acids. Germline assignment: CDR1 SQVTM and CDR2 ANQGSEA. J was trimmed by 4 bases and V by 5 bases; bases with no gene match: 7. The CDR3 DNA sequence: TGCAGCGTTTGGGGGGACAGTTCCACTGAAGCTTTCTTT. Translated, it gives CSVWGDSSTEAFF.

This clonotype showed up many times. The chain is built from TRBV24-1 and TRBJ1-4; D uncertain. In germline, CDR1 is KGHDR, CDR2 SFDVKD. V was clipped by 9 bases and J by 15 bases, with 10 bases between them. The CDR3 length is 9 residues. The CDR3 nucleotides are TGTGCCACCCGGCATGTTATGTTTTTT. Amino acids: CATRHVMFF.

This clonotype was seen more than once but under ten times. The chain has TRBV20-1 and TRBJ2-5; D is unresolved. Trimming took off 5 bases at V and 4 bases at J, with 17 bases between the two ends. The length of the CDR3 is 14 residues. CDR1 is DFQATT, CDR2 SNEGSKA, per germline (reference sequence). CDR3 residues: CSAERVAPRETQYF. The CDR3 nucleotides are TGCAGTGCTGAACGGGTCGCCCCTCGAGAGACCCAGTACTTC.

This chain connects TRBV7-6 to TRBJ2-1; 8 nucleotides line up with TRBD2. Trimming cost V 6 bases and J 10 bases; bases outside gene matches: 14. Germline V gene sequence: CDR1 SGHVS, CDR2 FNYEAQ. This CDR3 is 15 amino acids long. CDR3 loop: CASSQGLVGVQEQFF. The CDR3 bases are TGTGCCAGCAGTCAGGGACTAGTAGGGGTCCAGGAGCAGTTCTTC.

At least ten counts were recorded for this clonotype. V usage is TRBV4-1 and J usage is TRBJ2-5; D gene ambiguous. V was pared by 0 bases and J by 9 bases, with 14 bases between. From germline, CDR1 is MGHRA and CDR2 YSYEKL. CDR3 length: 14 amino acids. The CDR3 spells CASSQDPGSRSQYF. CDR3 nucleotide sequence: TGCGCCAGCAGCCAAGACCCAGGCTCCCGGTCCCAGTACTTC.

This clonotype was seen a few times. The rearrangement uses TRBV12-3 or TRBV12-4 and TRBJ1-4; no firm D call. V was shortened by 6 bases and J by 8 bases, with 13 bases between the two germline ends. This CDR3 contains 13 residues. The CDR3 DNA reads as TGTGCCAGCAGATTCGCCCTATGGGAAAAACTGTTTTTT. Translation gives CASRFALWEKLFF.

This clonotype was seen at least ten times. The CDR3 DNA follows: TGCGCCAGCGCAGGACAGGGGGCCGGGGAGCTGTTTTTT. Protein: CASAGQGAGELFF. This chain links TRBV5-1 with TRBJ2-2; 10 nucleotides align to TRBD1. The CDR3 is 13 amino acids. V dropped 7 bases and J dropped 6; count of bases not matched to a gene: 3. Germline V gene sequence: CDR1 SGHRS, CDR2 YFSETQ.

The chain employs TRBV6-6 and TRBJ2-7; D possibly uses TRBD1 or TRBD2 (5 bases each). CDR1 is MNHNY and CDR2 is SVGAGI in the germline V gene (reference sequence). The CDR3 runs 14 residues. Deletions cut 2 bases from V and 3 bases from J, with 11 bases between. The DNA for the CDR3 is TGTGCCAGCAGTTACCGGGACCCCGGCTACGAGCAGTACTTC. Translation: CASSYRDPGYEQYF.